The 5 T cell receptor beta chains below all came from one sample that was sequenced in a study of blood T cell repertoires in COVID-19. Sequencing was performed with immunoSEQ multiplex PCR; in TCRdb, only in-frame clones are kept and a portion is missing. The repertoire holds just under 250,000 clones, with roughly 91% as singletons. The sequenced sample was PBMCs or T cells enriched from blood (not recorded which). The receptors stem from a woman aged 25 to 45 who had recovered from COVID-19.

This clone has a single count. The chain links TRBV7-9 to TRBJ1-2; 10 bases are shared with TRBD1. The CDR3 extends over 16 amino acids. With 5 bases clipped from V and 6 bases from J, the junction kept 12 bases outside the gene matches. The V gene's germline CDR1 is SEHNR and CDR2 FQNEAQ (reference sequence). In DNA form, the CDR3 reads TGTGCCAGCAGCGACGACAGGGGGCGCAGAGAGAATGGCTACACCTTC. It yields the protein CASSDDRGRRENGYTF.

This rearrangement joins TRBV4-3 to TRBJ2-3, with TRBD2 matching 10 bases. CDR3 length equals 17 residues. Germline V CDR1 and CDR2: LGHNA, YSLEER. Germline trimming cut 2 bases from V and 5 bases from J; bases unmatched to any gene: 10. The CDR3 sequence: CASSQNRAGGPGDTQYF. DNA for the CDR3: TGCGCCAGCAGCCAAAACCGAGCGGGAGGGCCAGGAGATACGCAGTATTTT.

The V call is TRBV6-5, the J call TRBJ1-4, with TRBD1 as a possible D gene (6 bases). V lost 6 bases and J 8 bases, leaving 19 bases between the germline ends. There are 15 residues in the CDR3. In germline, CDR1 is MNHEY, CDR2 SVGAGI. CDR3 sequence: CASRGGFLGREKLFF. The CDR3 nucleotides are TGTGCCAGCAGAGGGGGTTTTTTGGGACGCGAAAAACTGTTTTTT.

The chain carries TRBV19 and TRBJ2-7, with TRBD2 matching over 11 bases. The CDR3 is made up of 13 amino acids. The trim removed 4 bases at V and 5 bases at J, leaving 1 base unmatched. Per germline, CDR1 LNHDA and CDR2 SQIVND (reference sequence). As DNA, the CDR3 is TGTGCCAGTAGTAGACTAGCGGGAAACGAGCAGTACTTC. Residues: CASSRLAGNEQYF.

V usage is TRBV28 and J usage is TRBJ1-2; possible D gene TRBD1, 6 bases. Trimming cost V 1 base and J 5 bases, with 11 bases left between them. Germline V lookup: CDR1 MDHEN, CDR2 SYDVKM. This CDR3 has 14 residues. The CDR3, as DNA: TGTGCCAGCAGTTTATCCCTCGGACAGTATGGCTACACCTTC. Protein: CASSLSLGQYGYTF.